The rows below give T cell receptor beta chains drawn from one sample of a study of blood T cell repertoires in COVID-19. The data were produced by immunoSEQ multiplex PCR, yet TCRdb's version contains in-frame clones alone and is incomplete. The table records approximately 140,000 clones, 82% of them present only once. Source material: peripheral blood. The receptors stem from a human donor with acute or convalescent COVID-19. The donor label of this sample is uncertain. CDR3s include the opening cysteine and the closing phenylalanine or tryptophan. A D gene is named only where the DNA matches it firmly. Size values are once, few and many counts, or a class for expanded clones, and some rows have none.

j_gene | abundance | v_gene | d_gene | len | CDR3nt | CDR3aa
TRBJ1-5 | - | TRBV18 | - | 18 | TGTGCCAGCTCACCCTCCGGGACATCTTATTATAGCAATCAGCCCCAGCATTTT | CASSPSGTSYYSNQPQHF
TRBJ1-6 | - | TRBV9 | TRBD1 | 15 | TGTGCCAGCAGCTTCAGGACAGGCTCTAATTCACCCCTCCACTTT | CASSFRTGSNSPLHF
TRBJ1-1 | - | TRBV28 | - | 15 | TGTGCCAGCAGTTCCCTAAGGGGAAGGGACACTGAAGCTTTCTTT | CASSSLRGRDTEAFF
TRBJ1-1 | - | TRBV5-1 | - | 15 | TGCGCCAGCAGCTTGGATTCCGGGTTTAACACTGAAGCTTTCTTT | CASSLDSGFNTEAFF
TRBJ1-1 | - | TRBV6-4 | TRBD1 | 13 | TGTGCCAGCAGTGTGACAGGGGGTACTGAAGCTTTCTTT | CASSVTGGTEAFF
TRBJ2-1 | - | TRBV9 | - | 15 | TGTGCCAGCAGCGTAGTCGACTTCTCCTACAATGAGCAGTTCTTC | CASSVVDFSYNEQFF
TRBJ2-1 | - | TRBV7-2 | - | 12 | TGTGCCAGCAGCTTAGCATTGGCTGAGCAGTTCTTC | CASSLALAEQFF
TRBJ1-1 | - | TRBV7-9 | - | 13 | TGTGCCAGCAGCCCTAACAGGGTTACTGAAGCTTTCTTT | CASSPNRVTEAFF
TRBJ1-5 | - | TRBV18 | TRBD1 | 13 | TGTGCCAGCTCACGAACAGGGGACCAGCCCCAGCATTTT | CASSRTGDQPQHF
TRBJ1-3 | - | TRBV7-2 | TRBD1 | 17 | TGTGCCAGCAGCTTCAGGTCGCCAGGGGGCAGAGGAAACACCATATATTTT | CASSFRSPGGRGNTIYF
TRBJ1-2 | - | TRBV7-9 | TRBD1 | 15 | TGTGCCAGCACCACTTTGGACAGGGGAGACTATGGCTACACCTTC | CASTTLDRGDYGYTF
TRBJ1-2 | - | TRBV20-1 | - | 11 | TGCAGTGCTAGAGATAGTCGCGGCTACACCTTC | CSARDSRGYTF
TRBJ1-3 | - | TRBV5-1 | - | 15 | TGCGCCAGCAGCTTTACAGGAAGCTCCGGAAACACCATATATTTT | CASSFTGSSGNTIYF
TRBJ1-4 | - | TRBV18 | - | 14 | TGTGCCAGCTCATCGACTCTCGCAGATGAAAAACTGTTTTTT | CASSSTLADEKLFF
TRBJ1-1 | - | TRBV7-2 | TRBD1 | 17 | TGTGCCAGCAGCTGGGCCGGGACAGGGCCCATGAACACTGAAGCTTTCTTT | CASSWAGTGPMNTEAFF
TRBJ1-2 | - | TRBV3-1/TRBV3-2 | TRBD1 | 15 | TGTGCCAGCAGCACACGGGACAGACTTAACTATGGCTACACCTTC | CASSTRDRLNYGYTF
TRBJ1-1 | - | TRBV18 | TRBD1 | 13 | TGTGCCAGCTCACCATCCAGGGGGACTGAAGCTTTCTTT | CASSPSRGTEAFF
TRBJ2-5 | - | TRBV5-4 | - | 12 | TGTGCCAGCAGCTTGGAAGGGGAAACCCAGTACTTC | CASSLEGETQYF
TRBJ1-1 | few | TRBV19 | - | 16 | TGTGCCAGTCGAGGGGGAAGAGAAGCTAAGAACACTGAAGCTTTCTTT | CASRGGREAKNTEAFF
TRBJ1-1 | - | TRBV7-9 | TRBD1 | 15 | TGTGCCAGCAGCCCTCGACAGGGAAGAAGCACTGAAGCTTTCTTT | CASSPRQGRSTEAFF
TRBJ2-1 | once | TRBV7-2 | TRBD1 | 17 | TGTGCCAGCAGCCCAAGACAGGGTGGAAGCTCCTACAATGAGCAGTTCTTC | CASSPRQGGSSYNEQFF
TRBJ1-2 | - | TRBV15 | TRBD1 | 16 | TGTGCCACCAGCAGAGGGAGGACAGGGCGGGAGTATGGCTACACCTTC | CATSRGRTGREYGYTF
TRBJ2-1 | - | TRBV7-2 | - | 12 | TGTGCCAGCAGCTCCCGGGGTTCTGAGCAGTTCTTC | CASSSRGSEQFF
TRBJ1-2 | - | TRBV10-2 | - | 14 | TGCGCCAGCAGTGATAACACAGGAGCCTATGGCTACACCTTC | CASSDNTGAYGYTF
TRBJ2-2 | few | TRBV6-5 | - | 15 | TGTGCCAGCAGTTACGGGGCAGGCAACACCGGGGAGCTGTTTTTT | CASSYGAGNTGELFF